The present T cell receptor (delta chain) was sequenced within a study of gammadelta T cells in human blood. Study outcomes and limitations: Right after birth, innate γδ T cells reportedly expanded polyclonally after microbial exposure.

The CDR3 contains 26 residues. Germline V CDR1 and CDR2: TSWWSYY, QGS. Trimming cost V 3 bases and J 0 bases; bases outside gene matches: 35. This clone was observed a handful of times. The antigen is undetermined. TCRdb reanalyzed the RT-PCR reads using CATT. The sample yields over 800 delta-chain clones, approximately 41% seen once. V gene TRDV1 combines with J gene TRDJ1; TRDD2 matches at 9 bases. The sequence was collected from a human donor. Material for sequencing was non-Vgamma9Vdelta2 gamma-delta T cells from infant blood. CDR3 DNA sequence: TGTGCTCTTGGGGAGCCCCCTCCCCTTCCTACCTTCAAAATGTGTGGGGAACGGGCGTACACCGATAAACTCATCTTT. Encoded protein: CALGEPPPLPTFKMCGERAYTDKLIF.